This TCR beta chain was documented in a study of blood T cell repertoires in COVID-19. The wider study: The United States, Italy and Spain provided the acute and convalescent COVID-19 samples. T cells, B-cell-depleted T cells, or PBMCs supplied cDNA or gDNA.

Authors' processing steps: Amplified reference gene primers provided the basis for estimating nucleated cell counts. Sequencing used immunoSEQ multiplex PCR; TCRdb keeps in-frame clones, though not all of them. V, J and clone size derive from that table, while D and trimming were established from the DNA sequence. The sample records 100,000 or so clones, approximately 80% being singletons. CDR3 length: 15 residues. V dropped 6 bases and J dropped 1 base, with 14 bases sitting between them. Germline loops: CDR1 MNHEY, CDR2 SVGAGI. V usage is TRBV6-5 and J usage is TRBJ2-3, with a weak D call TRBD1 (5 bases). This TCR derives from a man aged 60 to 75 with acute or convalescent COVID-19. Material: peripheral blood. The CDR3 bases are TGTGCCAGCAGCGACAGACAGTCGCGCACAGATACGCAGTATTTT. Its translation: CASSDRQSRTDTQYF.